This section outlines one T cell receptor beta chain sequence together with its context. Its antigen remains unidentified. V lost 3 bases and J lost 5; bases outside the gene matches: 3. CDR1 and CDR2 from the germline V gene are KGHDR and SFDVKD. The CDR3 is 16 residues long. The record originates from a study of T-cell memory formation after mild COVID-19. General study points: Confirmation of SARS-CoV-2 specificity was lacking for second-wave clones peaking day 37. Detection of some responders pre-infection suggested pre-existing cross-reactive memory T cells participated. Clones shrinking from day 15 to 85 showed even CD4/CD8 mixes; later expanders tilted CD4+.

MiXCR was run by TCRdb on the 5' RACE reads, yielding one entry per CDR3 protein. The table shows over 150,000 distinct CDR3 sequences, with around a fifth occurring only once. The V and J genes are TRBV24-1 and TRBJ2-2; 12 bases align to TRBD1. The receptor's source is an adult woman who had mild COVID-19 (a few samples of this study predate the infection). Cell type and time point are not known. Specimen: PBMCs or a T cell subset sorted from them (not recorded which). The CDR3 DNA sequence: TGTGCCACCAGTGATCGGGACAGGGGGCTTACCGGGGAGCTGTTTTTT. Protein product: CATSDRDRGLTGELFF.